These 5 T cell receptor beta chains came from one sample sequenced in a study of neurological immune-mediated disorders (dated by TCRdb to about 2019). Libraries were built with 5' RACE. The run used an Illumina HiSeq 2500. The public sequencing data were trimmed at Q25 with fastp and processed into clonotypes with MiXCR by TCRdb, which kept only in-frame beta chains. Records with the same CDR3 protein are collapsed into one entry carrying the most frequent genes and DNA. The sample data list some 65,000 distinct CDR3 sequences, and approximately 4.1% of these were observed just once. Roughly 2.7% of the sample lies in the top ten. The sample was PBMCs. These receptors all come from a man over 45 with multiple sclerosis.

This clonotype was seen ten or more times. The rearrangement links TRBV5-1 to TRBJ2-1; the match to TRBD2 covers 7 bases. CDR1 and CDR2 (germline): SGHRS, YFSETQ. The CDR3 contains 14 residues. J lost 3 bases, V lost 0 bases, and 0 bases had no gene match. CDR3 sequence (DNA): TGCGCCAGCAGCTTGGGGACTAGCTACAATGAGCAGTTCTTC. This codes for CASSLGTSYNEQFF.

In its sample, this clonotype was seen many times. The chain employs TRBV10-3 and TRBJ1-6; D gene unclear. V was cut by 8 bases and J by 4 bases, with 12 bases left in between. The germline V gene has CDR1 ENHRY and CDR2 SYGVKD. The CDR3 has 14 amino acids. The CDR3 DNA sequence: TGTGCCATCGCGGAGCAGGAATATAATTCACCCCTCCACTTT. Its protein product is CAIAEQEYNSPLHF.

This chain's CDR3 is CSARDPPKAFF. CDR3 sequence (DNA): TGCAGTGCTAGAGATCCCCCAAAAGCTTTCTTT. The V call is TRBV20-1, the J call TRBJ1-1; no definite D call. This CDR3 is 11 amino acids long. Per the germline V gene, CDR1 is DFQATT and CDR2 is SNEGSKA (reference sequence). The ends were cut back, 0 bases at V and 9 bases at J, with 8 bases in the middle.

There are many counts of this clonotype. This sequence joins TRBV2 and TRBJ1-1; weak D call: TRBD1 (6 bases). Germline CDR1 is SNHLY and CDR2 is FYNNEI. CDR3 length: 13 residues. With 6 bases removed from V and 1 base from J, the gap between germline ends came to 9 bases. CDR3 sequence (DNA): TGTGCCAGCAGGACGGACAGGAACACTGAAGCTTTCTTT. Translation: CASRTDRNTEAFF.

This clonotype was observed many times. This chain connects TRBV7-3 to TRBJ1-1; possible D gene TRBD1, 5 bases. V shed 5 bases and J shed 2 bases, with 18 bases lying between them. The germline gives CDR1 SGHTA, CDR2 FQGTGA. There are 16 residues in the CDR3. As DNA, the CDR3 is TGTGCCAGCAGCCAAAACCCGAGGGGCGCAAACACTGAAGCTTTCTTT. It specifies CASSQNPRGANTEAFF.